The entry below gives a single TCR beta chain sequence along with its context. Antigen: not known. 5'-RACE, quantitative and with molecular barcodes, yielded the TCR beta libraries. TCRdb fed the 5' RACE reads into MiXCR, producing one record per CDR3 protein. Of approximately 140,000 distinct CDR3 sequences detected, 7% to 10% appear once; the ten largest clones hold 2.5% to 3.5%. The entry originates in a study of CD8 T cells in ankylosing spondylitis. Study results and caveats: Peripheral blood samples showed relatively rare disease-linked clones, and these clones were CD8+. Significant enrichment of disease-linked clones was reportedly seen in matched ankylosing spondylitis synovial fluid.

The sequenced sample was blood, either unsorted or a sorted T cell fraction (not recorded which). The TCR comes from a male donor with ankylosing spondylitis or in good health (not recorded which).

CDR3 sequence: CASSETGFEASYEQYF. For the CDR3, the DNA is TGCGCCAGCAGCGAGACAGGGTTCGAAGCGTCCTACGAGCAGTACTTC. This rearrangement joins TRBV5-1 to TRBJ2-7; 7 nucleotides align to TRBD1. CDR3 size: 16 residues. In germline, CDR1 is SGHRS, CDR2 YFSETQ. V shed 4 bases and J 1 base; nucleotides not matched to a gene: 11.